The 32 T cell receptor beta chains reported below all come from one sample, sequenced in a study of blood T cell repertoires in COVID-19 (dated by TCRdb to the early 2020s). Receptor amplification or capture employed the immunoSEQ multiplex PCR assay. TCRdb retrieved this table from immuneACCESS and kept in-frame rearrangements only. Not all clones are present; in checked studies, unresolved V genes account for under half, and no reason is known for the remainder. The sample table records 130,000 to 150,000 clones; around 81% of these occur just once. The top ten clonotypes cover approximately 8% of the sample. Sample: peripheral blood. These receptors came from a human donor in a cohort sampled during active COVID-19.

This clone came up a few times. V usage is TRBV18 and J usage is TRBJ1-2; 7 nucleotides line up with TRBD1. The V segment lost 3 bases and the J segment 6 bases; nucleotides outside the gene matches: 1. The germline V gene has CDR1 KGHSH and CDR2 LQKENI. The CDR3 contains 12 residues. DNA of the CDR3: TGTGCCAGCTCACCTCAGGGGGATGGCTACACCTTC. It specifies CASSPQGDGYTF.

The sample holds one count of this clone. The CDR3 DNA reads as TGCGCCAGCAGCTATCAGGTGGGTGCGGGCCTCACTGAAGCTTTCTTT. Translating gives CASSYQVGAGLTEAFF. The V call is TRBV4-3, the J call TRBJ1-1; no clear D gene. The germline gives CDR1 LGHNA, CDR2 YSLEER. V was trimmed by 5 bases and J by 4 bases, leaving 20 bases between them. The CDR3 is 16 amino acids.

This chain connects TRBV9 to TRBJ2-3; 8 bases match TRBD1. The germline V gene encodes CDR1 SGDLS and CDR2 YYNGEE. Trimming removed 3 bases from V and 4 bases from J; junction bases left unmatched: 7. The CDR3 has 15 residues. The CDR3 sequence is CASSDGQGVPDTQYF. The CDR3 region has the DNA TGTGCCAGCAGCGACGGACAGGGTGTCCCAGATACGCAGTATTTT.

The chain has TRBV2 and TRBJ2-6; D uncertain. Germline V gene data show CDR1 as SNHLY and CDR2 as FYNNEI. The germline V and J ends were trimmed by 7 bases and 1 base, with 14 bases remaining between them. The CDR3 contains 16 residues. CDR3 sequence (DNA): TGTGCCAGCAACGACCCAATGGAGTCTGGGGCCAACGTCCTGACTTTC. Translated, it gives CASNDPMESGANVLTF.

In this sample, this clone turned up many times. This chain uses TRBV28 with TRBJ1-4, with D perhaps TRBD1 (5 bases). Germline values: CDR1 MDHEN, CDR2 SYDVKM. V was cut by 4 bases and J by 0 bases, with 21 bases left in between. The length of the CDR3 is 19 residues. This chain's CDR3 is CASSSRRAGMRATNEKLFF. The CDR3 DNA is TGTGCCAGCAGTTCCCGGCGCGCAGGGATGAGAGCAACTAATGAAAAACTGTTTTTT.

The V gene is TRBV14, the J gene TRBJ1-2, with a possible D match to TRBD1 (5 bases). CDR3 length equals 13 residues. V dropped 1 base and J dropped 4 bases, with 7 bases sitting between them. CDR1 and CDR2 (germline): SGHDN, FVKESK. CDR3 amino acids: CASSQGQSYGYTF. In DNA form, the CDR3 reads TGTGCCAGCAGCCAAGGACAGAGCTATGGCTACACCTTC.

The chain employs TRBV5-1 and TRBJ1-2, with D tentatively TRBD1 (5 bases). The ends were cut back, 0 bases at V and 3 bases at J, with 6 bases in the middle. Looked up from germline, CDR1 is SGHRS and CDR2 is YFSETQ. The CDR3 spans 13 residues. CDR3 protein: CASSLVGDYGYTF. As DNA, the CDR3 is TGCGCCAGCAGCTTGGTAGGGGACTATGGCTACACCTTC.

The V gene is TRBV24-1, the J gene TRBJ1-1; 11 bases fit TRBD1. Germline CDR1 reads KGHDR; CDR2 reads SFDVKD. Trimming cost V 10 bases and J 2 bases; bases outside gene matches: 2. The CDR3 runs to 13 residues. CDR3 DNA: TGTGCCACAGGACAGGGGGCAAACACTGAAGCTTTCTTT. Translating it yields CATGQGANTEAFF.

This clone was found once. The rearrangement joins TRBV29-1 to TRBJ2-7; D call uncertain. Germline V gives CDR1 SQVTM, CDR2 ANQGSEA. Trimming pared 2 bases from V and 1 base from J, leaving 12 bases between. This CDR3 is built from 14 residues. CDR3 coding DNA: TGCAGCGTTGAACCCAGGCCCCCATCCTACGAGCAGTACTTC. This encodes CSVEPRPPSYEQYF.

This chain links TRBV7-3 with TRBJ2-3; TRBD1 matches at 8 bases. Germline CDR1 is SGHTA and CDR2 is FQGTGA. The CDR3 is 18 amino acids. The trim removed 2 bases at V and 2 bases at J, leaving 12 bases unmatched. The CDR3 spells CASSLVGTGTGDTDTQYF. CDR3 in DNA: TGTGCCAGCAGCTTAGTGGGAACCGGGACAGGAGACACAGATACGCAGTATTTT. Looking up the rest from reference TRBV7-3 and TRBJ2-3 gives the full variable domain: GAGVSQTPSNKVTEKGKYVELRCDPISGHTALYWYRQSLGQGPEFLIYFQGTGAADDSGLPNDRFFAVRPEGSVSTLKIQRTERGDSAVYLCASSLVGTGTGDTDTQYFGPGTRLTVL.

CDR3 nucleotide sequence: TGTGCCATCAGTGAGGAGACGGGAGGATCCTACGAGCAGTACTTC. It codes for CAISEETGGSYEQYF. The genes are TRBV10-3 and TRBJ2-7, with 7 positions matching TRBD2. CDR1 is ENHRY and CDR2 is SYGVKD in the germline V gene. This CDR3 has 15 residues. With 2 bases clipped from V and 1 base from J, the junction kept 5 bases outside the gene matches.

The chain couples TRBV7-2 to TRBJ1-5; D may be TRBD1 (5 bases). The CDR3 has 14 residues. Trimming took 4 bases from V and 5 from J, leaving 12 bases between them. Germline lookup yields CDR1 SGHTA and CDR2 FQGNSA. The CDR3 is CASSSAGTYQPQHF. In DNA, the CDR3 is TGTGCCAGCAGCTCCGCGGGGACGTATCAGCCCCAGCATTTT.

In its sample, this clone was seen once. CDR3 DNA sequence: TGTGCCAGCAGCTCCTCCGCACTTTTACGGCGGGAGTCCTACGAGCAGTACTTC. Its protein product is CASSSSALLRRESYEQYF. The J gene is TRBJ2-7, the V gene TRBV27; 7 nucleotides agree with TRBD2. Trimming took 6 bases from V and 1 from J; bases not matched to a gene: 18. The CDR3 runs to 18 residues. Germline V CDR1 and CDR2: MNHEY, SMNVEV (reference sequence).

This chain uses TRBV5-3 with TRBJ2-7; D might be TRBD1 (5 bases). TRBV5-3 is flagged as an ORF with uncertain function. The V and J ends lost 0 bases and 4 bases respectively, with 11 bases between them. The CDR3 covers 14 residues. CDR3 residues: CARSLGQGGYEQYF. The CDR3 region has the DNA TGTGCCAGAAGCTTGGGGCAGGGTGGTTACGAGCAGTACTTC.

The chain employs TRBV28 and TRBJ2-7, with 8 bases lining up with TRBD1. CDR1 and CDR2 from the germline V gene are MDHEN and SYDVKM. The V segment lost 6 bases and the J segment 3 bases; nucleotides outside the gene matches: 7. CDR3 length: 14 residues. The chain's CDR3 is CASRPGTGVYEQYF. In DNA, the CDR3 is TGTGCCAGCAGGCCCGGGACAGGAGTCTACGAGCAGTACTTC.

V gene TRBV5-6 combines with J gene TRBJ1-3; TRBD1 matches at 8 bases. Germline loops: CDR1 SGHDT, CDR2 YYEEEE. The J segment lost 0 bases and the V segment lost 4 bases, leaving 12 bases of the junction unmatched. This CDR3 spans 18 amino acids. The CDR3 DNA is TGTGCCAGCAGCGCCAGGGGGCTCTGGGACCACTCTGGAAACACCATATATTTT. Amino acids: CASSARGLWDHSGNTIYF. The full variable domain, completed using reference TRBV5-6 and TRBJ1-3, is DAGVTQSPTHLIKTRGQQVTLRCSPKSGHDTVSWYQQALGQGPQFIFQYYEEEERQRGNFPDRFSGHQFPNYSSELNVNALLLGDSALYLCASSARGLWDHSGNTIYFGEGSWLTVV.

V and J are TRBV4-1 and TRBJ2-1; perhaps TRBD2 as D (5 bases). The germline V and J ends were trimmed by 1 base and 5 bases, with 24 bases remaining between them. Germline V gives CDR1 MGHRA, CDR2 YSYEKL. The CDR3 has 19 residues. The CDR3 DNA is TGCGCCAGCAGCCAAGGTGCCGTCCCGGGGAAAAAGAAGGACAATGAGCAGTTCTTC. Encoded protein: CASSQGAVPGKKKDNEQFF.

This CDR3 reads CASIKNRGVYNEQFF. The CDR3, as DNA: TGTGCCAGCATCAAAAACAGGGGGGTTTACAATGAGCAGTTCTTC. The rearrangement uses TRBV6-5 and TRBJ2-1; TRBD1 matches 8 bases. J gave up 4 bases and V 7 bases, and 9 bases lay outside the gene matches. Germline V lookup: CDR1 MNHEY, CDR2 SVGAGI. The CDR3 totals 15 residues.

This clone was observed a handful of times. The genes are TRBV7-3 and TRBJ1-3, with TRBD1 matching over 7 bases. The CDR3 length is 16 residues. The germline gives CDR1 SGHTA, CDR2 FQGTGA. The ends lost 4 bases at V and 0 bases at J; junction bases unmatched: 6. The chain's CDR3 is CASSSFGQASGNTIYF. The CDR3 DNA follows: TGTGCCAGCAGCTCCTTTGGACAGGCCTCTGGAAACACCATATATTTT. Full variable domain (missing parts from reference TRBV7-3 and TRBJ1-3): GAGVSQTPSNKVTEKGKYVELRCDPISGHTALYWYRQSLGQGPEFLIYFQGTGAADDSGLPNDRFFAVRPEGSVSTLKIQRTERGDSAVYLCASSSFGQASGNTIYFGEGSWLTVV.

The rearrangement links TRBV27 to TRBJ1-4; D is possibly TRBD1 (6 bases). The CDR3 has 17 residues. Germline V gene sequence: CDR1 MNHEY, CDR2 SMNVEV (reference sequence). V was pared by 2 bases and J by 7 bases, with 20 bases between. CDR3 amino acids: CASSLTRVTGGSEKLFF. In DNA form, the CDR3 reads TGTGCCAGCAGTTTAACCCGTGTGACAGGTGGAAGTGAAAAACTGTTTTTT.

The rearrangement links TRBV5-1 to TRBJ2-6; TRBD1 matches at 8 bases. With V trimmed by 0 bases and J by 0 bases, 8 bases remained unmatched. The germline CDR1 and CDR2 sequences are SGHRS and YFSETQ. The CDR3 runs to 19 residues. The CDR3 DNA reads as TGCGCCAGCAGCTTGGCTCCCGGGACAGGTTTCTCTGGGGCCAACGTCCTGACTTTC. It is translated as CASSLAPGTGFSGANVLTF.

The chain carries TRBV24-1 and TRBJ2-1; TRBD2 might be the D (6 bases). This CDR3 has 13 residues. Trimming shortened V by 4 bases and J by 10 bases, and 13 bases separated the two germline ends. Germline V CDR1 and CDR2: KGHDR, SFDVKD. CDR3: CATSEELALEQFF. CDR3 DNA sequence: TGTGCCACCAGTGAGGAACTAGCCCTCGAGCAGTTCTTC.

The J gene is TRBJ2-7, the V gene TRBV19, with TRBD2 matching over 10 bases. Germline V CDR1 and CDR2: LNHDA, SQIVND (reference sequence). CDR3 length: 15 residues. Trimming at V came to 5 bases and at J to 0 bases, leaving 4 bases not matched to a gene. CDR3 coding DNA: TGTGCCAGTAGTTCCGCTAGCGGGAGCTCCTACGAGCAGTACTTC. It codes for CASSSASGSSYEQYF.

This clone was picked up many times. The chain links TRBV28 to TRBJ1-1, with D possibly matching TRBD1 (6 bases). The CDR3 consists of 14 residues. Between the trimmed V and J ends, which lost 6 bases and 1 base, there was a span of 12 bases. In germline, CDR1 is MDHEN, CDR2 SYDVKM. DNA for the CDR3: TGTGCCAGCAGGAGCGGGGGCGCGAACACTGAAGCTTTCTTT. Its protein product is CASRSGGANTEAFF.

CDR3 sequence (DNA): TGTGCCAGCAGAACGACAGGGACTTATGGCTACACCTTC. This encodes CASRTTGTYGYTF. This chain joins TRBV28 and TRBJ1-2; 7 nucleotides agree with TRBD1. The CDR3 has 13 amino acids. Germline V gene sequence: CDR1 MDHEN, CDR2 SYDVKM. The V segment lost 6 bases and the J segment 5 bases; nucleotides outside the gene matches: 6.

The chain is built from TRBV29-1 and TRBJ2-1, with 9 nucleotides matching TRBD2. The junction had 8 bases not matched to a gene; V was cut back by 4 bases and J by 7 bases. The CDR3 has 14 amino acids. Germline-derived CDR1 and CDR2 are SQVTM and ANQGSEA. In nucleotides, the CDR3 is TGCAGCGTTGTCGGCGGGAGGGCCATGAATGAGCAGTTCTTC. This sequence encodes CSVVGGRAMNEQFF.

V is TRBV7-8 and J is TRBJ2-3; 9 nucleotides align to TRBD2. From germline, CDR1 is SGHVS and CDR2 FQNEAQ. The CDR3 loop spans 16 amino acids. The ends lost 5 bases at V and 4 bases at J; junction bases unmatched: 10. The CDR3 protein is CASSAWGTSRPDTQYF. The CDR3 bases are TGTGCCAGCAGCGCCTGGGGGACTAGCCGCCCAGATACGCAGTATTTT.

The rearrangement uses TRBV11-2 and TRBJ2-7, with 11 bases lining up with TRBD2. There are 17 residues in the CDR3. Germline assignment: CDR1 SGHAT and CDR2 FQNNGV. The junction had 10 bases not matched to a gene; V was cut back by 4 bases and J by 2 bases. The CDR3 spells CASSYTPTSGSTYEQYF. Written as DNA, the CDR3 is TGTGCCAGCAGCTACACCCCCACTAGCGGGAGCACCTACGAGCAGTACTTC.

The chain uses TRBV29-1 and TRBJ2-7; 11 positions agree with TRBD1. Trimming took 3 bases from V and 5 from J; bases not matched to a gene: 9. This CDR3 is built from 15 residues. Germline CDR1 is SQVTM and CDR2 is ANQGSEA. In DNA form, the CDR3 reads TGCAGCGTTGAGACGGACAGGGGGCTTGTCCACGAGCAGTACTTC. Protein: CSVETDRGLVHEQYF.

The J gene is TRBJ1-2, the V gene TRBV7-2, with 11 bases identical to TRBD1. Germline CDR1 reads SGHTA; CDR2 reads FQGNSA. Germline trimming cut 7 bases from V and 3 bases from J; bases unmatched to any gene: 10. This CDR3 has 16 residues. The CDR3 sequence: CASNSHTGQGDYGYTF. The CDR3 DNA reads as TGTGCCAGCAACTCCCATACGGGACAGGGGGACTATGGCTACACCTTC.

This sequence joins TRBV4-1 and TRBJ1-5, with D unclear. V lost 4 bases and J lost 6, with 16 bases in between. CDR3 size: 15 residues. CDR1 is MGHRA, CDR2 YSYEKL, per germline. CDR3 sequence: CASSPLFQVSQPQHF. The CDR3 DNA reads TGCGCCAGCAGCCCGTTGTTTCAGGTCAGTCAGCCCCAGCATTTT.

This chain joins TRBV4-3 and TRBJ2-5; the D is unclear. The CDR3 has 14 amino acids. V was pared by 0 bases and J by 1 base, with 6 bases between. Germline CDR1 and CDR2: LGHNA and YSLEER. As DNA, the CDR3 is TGCGCCAGCAGCCAAGACGGGTTCCAAGAGACCCAGTACTTC. Its protein product is CASSQDGFQETQYF.